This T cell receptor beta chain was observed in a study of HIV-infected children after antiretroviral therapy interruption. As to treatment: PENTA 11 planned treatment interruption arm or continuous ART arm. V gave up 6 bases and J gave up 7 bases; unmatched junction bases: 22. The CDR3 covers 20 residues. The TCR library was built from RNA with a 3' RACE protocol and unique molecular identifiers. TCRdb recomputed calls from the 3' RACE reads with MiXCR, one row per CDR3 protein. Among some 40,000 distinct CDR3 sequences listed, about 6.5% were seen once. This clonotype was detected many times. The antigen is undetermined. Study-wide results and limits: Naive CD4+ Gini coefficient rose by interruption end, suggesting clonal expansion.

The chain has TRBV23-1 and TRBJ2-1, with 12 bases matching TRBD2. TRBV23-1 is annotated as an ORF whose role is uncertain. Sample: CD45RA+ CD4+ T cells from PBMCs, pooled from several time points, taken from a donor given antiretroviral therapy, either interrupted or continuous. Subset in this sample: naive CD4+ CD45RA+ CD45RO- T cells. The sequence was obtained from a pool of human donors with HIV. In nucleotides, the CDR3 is TGCGCCAGCAGCCACAAGGGGACAGCCCGTGGACTAGCGGGGAAAAATGAGCAGTTCTTC. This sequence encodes CASSHKGTARGLAGKNEQFF.